This TCR beta chain was recovered during a study of cytomegalovirus exposure and HLA in healthy donors. General study points: Further analysis was carried out later, and it showed several of the most significant clusters appearing linked to common viral pathogens.

Points on this clone: Its target is not known.

60 Vbeta and 13 Jbeta primers were used in PCR. Produced via immunoSEQ multiplex PCR; TCRdb's table is partial and in-frame only. The sample lists about 110,000 clones, over 70% occurring once. With 4 bases clipped from V and 1 base from J, the junction kept 14 bases outside the gene matches. The CDR3 has 19 amino acids. The germline gives CDR1 SGHVS, CDR2 FNYEAQ. The genes are TRBV7-6 and TRBJ2-2; 8 nucleotides match TRBD2. The sequence came from a male donor in good health and CMV-seropositive. Sample: PBMCs. The CDR3 sequence: CASSSAAGGPIMNTGELFF. CDR3 nucleotide sequence: TGTGCCAGCAGCTCCGCCGCGGGGGGACCAATAATGAACACCGGGGAGCTGTTTTTT.